This TCR beta chain was identified in a study of shared clonotypes between healthy human individuals. Recent vaccinations or acute infections were absent in the healthy HIV-negative adult donors. With CCR7-negative CD45RA+ TemRA cells, CD45RO+ cells were combined in CD8 memory. Profiling relied on immunoSEQ multiplex PCR, and the TCRdb table lists in-frame clones only, not all of them. Of around 120,000 clones in the sample, roughly 66% were seen once. The study, taken as a whole, reports: The study found roughly 5% of naive CD4 clonotypes shared across several donors. The four-donor shared clonotypes exceeded non-shared clonotypes in generation probability, with non-shared ones scoring lower.

With regard to this clone: Antigen: not known.

The CDR3 loop spans 14 amino acids. CDR1 is SEHNR, CDR2 FQNEAQ, per germline (reference sequence). With 1 base removed from V and 0 bases from J, the gap between germline ends came to 6 bases. The J gene is TRBJ1-1, the V gene TRBV7-9; D remains unclear. The material sequenced was memory CD8+ T cells sorted from blood. The subset here: CD45RO+ cells pooled with CCR7-negative TemRA cells. The TCR sequence derives from a young woman in good health. CDR3 bases: TGTGCCAGCAGCTTAGTATGGGTGAACACTGAAGCTTTCTTT. Residues: CASSLVWVNTEAFF.